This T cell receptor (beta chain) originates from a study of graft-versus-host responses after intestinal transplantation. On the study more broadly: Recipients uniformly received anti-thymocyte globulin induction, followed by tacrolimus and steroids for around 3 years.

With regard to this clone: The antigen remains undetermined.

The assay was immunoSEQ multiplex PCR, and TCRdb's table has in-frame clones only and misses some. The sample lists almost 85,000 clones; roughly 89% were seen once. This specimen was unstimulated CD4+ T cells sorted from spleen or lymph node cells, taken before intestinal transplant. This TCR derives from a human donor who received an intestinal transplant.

The CDR3 here is CASSERSASGDLTKNIQYF. The DNA of the CDR3 is TGTGCCAGCAGTGAACGGTCGGCTAGCGGGGATCTAACCAAAAACATTCAGTACTTC. V is TRBV2 and J is TRBJ2-4; 9 nucleotides line up with TRBD2. From germline, CDR1 is SNHLY and CDR2 FYNNEI. CDR3 length: 19 residues. Unmatched junction bases numbered 13, after V lost 2 bases and J lost 2 bases.